Described below is a single T cell receptor (beta chain) sequence and its context. The data are from a study of cytomegalovirus exposure and HLA in healthy donors. Germline V gene lookup returns CDR1 MGHDK and CDR2 SYGVNS. Trimming took 10 bases from V and 6 from J, leaving 18 bases between them. This CDR3 comprises 13 residues. The study ran its PCR with 60 Vbeta and 13 Jbeta primers. Using immunoSEQ multiplex PCR, the repertoire was profiled, and TCRdb retains in-frame clones only, with some absent. The table records about 180,000 clones, roughly 79% of them present only once. The sequence came from a woman aged 18 to 35 in good health and CMV-seropositive. Sequencing was carried out using PBMCs. This rearrangement joins TRBV25-1 to TRBJ1-1; D perhaps matches TRBD1 (6 bases). CDR3 in amino acids: CATQGGYWAEAFF. CDR3 in DNA: TGTGCCACCCAAGGGGGTTATTGGGCTGAAGCTTTCTTT.